The sequence of this T cell receptor beta chain was determined in a study of blood T cell repertoires in COVID-19. Study-level background: Samples came from the United States, Italy and Spain, spanning acute and convalescent COVID-19. PBMCs, B-cell-depleted T cells, or T cells were the source of the cDNA or gDNA that made up the material.

The participants were between roughly 18 and 100 years old and came from 24 US areas. V lost 5 bases and J lost 1, with 16 bases in between. The CDR3 loop spans 16 amino acids. From germline, CDR1 is SGHTA and CDR2 FQGTGA. As originally analysed: Nucleated cell number was recorded as an estimate derived from reference gene primer amplification. Here immunoSEQ multiplex PCR was the method, and the copy in TCRdb shows in-frame clones only, minus some. That table furnishes V, J and clone size, whereas the DNA furnished D and trimming. The sample consists of 150,000 to 200,000 clones, under 80% of them appearing once.

The material sequenced was PBMCs or T cells enriched from blood (not recorded which). This receptor was obtained from a woman aged 50 to 65 with acute COVID-19. The chain links TRBV7-3 to TRBJ2-3; maybe TRBD2 (5 bases). CDR3 sequence: CASSPGILRGTDTQYF. The CDR3 coding sequence is TGTGCCAGCAGCCCCGGGATCTTGCGGGGCACAGATACGCAGTATTTT.